The rows below give T cell receptor beta chains drawn from one sample of a study of T-cell reconstitution after alpha-beta-depleted transplantation in children. One entry per CDR3 protein, called by TCRdb with MiXCR from the PCR reads. The sample has about 500,000 distinct CDR3 sequences, less than 35% seen once. The material sequenced was PBMCs from the stem cell graft donor, taken from the stem cell graft. The receptors here all came from a human donor who donated a stem cell graft to a child with aplastic anemia. Both conserved end residues are part of each CDR3. The order of the fields is V gene, J gene, clone size, CDR3 protein. Clone sizes are given selectively: once, few, many, or a class where the clone is expanded.

V: TRBV27; J: TRBJ1-5; size: few; CDR3: CASSLSGRYNQPQHF
V: TRBV27; J: TRBJ2-7; size: few; CDR3: CASSPGLAGGPYF
V: TRBV7-2; J: TRBJ1-2; size: many; CDR3: CASSLVQGADGYTF
V: TRBV20-1; J: TRBJ2-3; size: few; CDR3: CSASLYSSGTSTDTQYF
V: TRBV10-3; J: TRBJ2-3; size: few; CDR3: CAISESRTGRESTDTQYF
V: TRBV29-1; J: TRBJ1-1; size: few; CDR3: CSVARENTEAFF
V: TRBV18; J: TRBJ1-5; size: few; CDR3: CASSSSGEPNQPQHF
V: TRBV20-1; J: TRBJ2-1; size: NA; CDR3: CSASDRGFFGNEQFF
V: TRBV20-1; J: TRBJ1-2; size: few; CDR3: CSARRQGTGYGYTF
V: TRBV20-1; J: TRBJ2-4; size: few; CDR3: CSATQPSGLKNIQYF
V: TRBV3-1; J: TRBJ2-7; size: NA; CDR3: CASSQGRLTYEQYF
V: TRBV3-1; J: TRBJ2-1; size: NA; CDR3: CASSQGRTSGPEQFF
V: TRBV6-5; J: TRBJ1-1; size: NA; CDR3: CASSYRHSNTEAFF
V: TRBV7-8; J: TRBJ2-1; size: NA; CDR3: CASSLTLPTSGYNEQFF
V: TRBV14; J: TRBJ1-4; size: NA; CDR3: CASSQASIVEKLFF
V: TRBV29-1; J: TRBJ2-2; size: NA; CDR3: CSVGAGRGELFF
V: TRBV6-1; J: TRBJ1-1; size: NA; CDR3: CASSLNPRTADTEAFF
V: TRBV12-3/TRBV12-4; J: TRBJ1-2; size: few; CDR3: CASSLRQIAYGYTF
V: TRBV25-1; J: TRBJ1-4; size: NA; CDR3: CASSDWEGEDEKLFF
V: TRBV9; J: TRBJ2-1; size: NA; CDR3: CASSVGQDLSYNEQFF
V: TRBV25-1; J: TRBJ2-3; size: NA; CDR3: CASSMTGASTDTQYF
V: TRBV6-1; J: TRBJ1-6; size: NA; CDR3: CASRPTGTGASPLHF
V: TRBV10-3; J: TRBJ2-3; size: few; CDR3: CAIRQGQALADTQYF
V: TRBV5-1; J: TRBJ2-7; size: NA; CDR3: CASSSTGDLSREQYF
V: TRBV18; J: TRBJ1-5; size: NA; CDR3: CASSPIRARNQPQHF
V: TRBV20-1; J: TRBJ2-3; size: few; CDR3: CSAVSGSQATDTQYF
V: TRBV27; J: TRBJ2-7; size: NA; CDR3: CASSNRDRGSYEQYF
V: TRBV29-1; J: TRBJ1-3; size: few; CDR3: CSVDGFGTGENTIYF
V: TRBV7-2; J: TRBJ1-1; size: NA; CDR3: CASSLVGTGGTEAFF
V: TRBV29-1; J: TRBJ2-3; size: few; CDR3: CSVEIGSEDTQYF
V: TRBV30; J: TRBJ2-5; size: few; CDR3: CAWSVRGSETQYF
V: TRBV2; J: TRBJ1-2; size: NA; CDR3: CASSDRQMNYGYTF